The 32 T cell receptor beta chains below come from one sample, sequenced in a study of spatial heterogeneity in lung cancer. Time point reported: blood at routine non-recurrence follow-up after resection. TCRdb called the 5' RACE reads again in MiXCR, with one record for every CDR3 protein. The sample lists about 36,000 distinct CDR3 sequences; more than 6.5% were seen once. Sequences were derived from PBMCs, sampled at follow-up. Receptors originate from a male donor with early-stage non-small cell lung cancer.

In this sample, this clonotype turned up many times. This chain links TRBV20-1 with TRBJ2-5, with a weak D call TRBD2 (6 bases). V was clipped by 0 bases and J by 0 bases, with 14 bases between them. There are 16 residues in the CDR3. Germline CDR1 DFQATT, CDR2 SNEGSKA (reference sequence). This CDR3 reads CSARDTAREYQETQYF. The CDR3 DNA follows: TGCAGTGCTAGAGATACTGCCCGGGAGTACCAAGAGACCCAGTACTTC.

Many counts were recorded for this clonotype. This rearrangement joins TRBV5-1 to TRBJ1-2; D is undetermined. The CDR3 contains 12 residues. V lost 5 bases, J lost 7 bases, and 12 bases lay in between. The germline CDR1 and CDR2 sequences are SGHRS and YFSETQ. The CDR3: CASRSPGVGYTF. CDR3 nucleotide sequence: TGCGCCAGCAGGTCTCCCGGGGTTGGCTACACCTTC.

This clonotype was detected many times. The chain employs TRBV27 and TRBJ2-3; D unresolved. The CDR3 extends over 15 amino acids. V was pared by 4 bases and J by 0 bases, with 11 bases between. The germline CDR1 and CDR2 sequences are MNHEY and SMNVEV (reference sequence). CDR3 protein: CASSSWQSSTDTQYF. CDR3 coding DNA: TGTGCCAGCAGTTCTTGGCAGTCTAGCACAGATACGCAGTATTTT.

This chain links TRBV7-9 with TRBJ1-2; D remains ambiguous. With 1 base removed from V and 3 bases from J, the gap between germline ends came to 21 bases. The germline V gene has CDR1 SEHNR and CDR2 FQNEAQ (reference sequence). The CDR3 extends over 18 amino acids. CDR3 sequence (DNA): TGTGCCAGCAGCTTAGTTGCCCCGCCGACTTTGCGGCACTATGGCTACACCTTC. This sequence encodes CASSLVAPPTLRHYGYTF.

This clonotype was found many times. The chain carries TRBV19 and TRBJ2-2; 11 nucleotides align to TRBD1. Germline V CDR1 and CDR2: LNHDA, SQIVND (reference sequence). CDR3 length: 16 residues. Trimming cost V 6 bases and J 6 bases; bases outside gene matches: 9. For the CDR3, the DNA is TGTGCCAGTAGCCCTCTGGACAGGGGGCGAGCCGGGGAGCTGTTTTTT. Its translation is CASSPLDRGRAGELFF.

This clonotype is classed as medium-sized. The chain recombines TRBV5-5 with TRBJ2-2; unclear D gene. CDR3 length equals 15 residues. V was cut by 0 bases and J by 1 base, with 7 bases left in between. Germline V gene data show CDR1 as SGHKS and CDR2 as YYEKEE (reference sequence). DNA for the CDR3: TGTGCCAGCAGCTTGGAGCGTTTGAACACCGGGGAGCTGTTTTTT. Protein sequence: CASSLERLNTGELFF.

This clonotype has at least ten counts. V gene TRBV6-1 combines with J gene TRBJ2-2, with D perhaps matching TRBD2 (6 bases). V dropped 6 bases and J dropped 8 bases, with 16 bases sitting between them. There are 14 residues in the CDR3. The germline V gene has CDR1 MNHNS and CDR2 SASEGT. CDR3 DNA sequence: TGTGCCAGCAGGGAGGGCACCTTAACGGGGGAGCTGTTTTTT. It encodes CASREGTLTGELFF.

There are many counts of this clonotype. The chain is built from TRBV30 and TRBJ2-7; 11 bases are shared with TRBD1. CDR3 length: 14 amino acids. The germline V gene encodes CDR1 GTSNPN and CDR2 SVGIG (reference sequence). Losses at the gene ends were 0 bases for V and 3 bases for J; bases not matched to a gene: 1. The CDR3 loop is CAWSVGQGDYEQYF. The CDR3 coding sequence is TGTGCCTGGAGTGTGGGACAGGGGGACTACGAGCAGTACTTC.

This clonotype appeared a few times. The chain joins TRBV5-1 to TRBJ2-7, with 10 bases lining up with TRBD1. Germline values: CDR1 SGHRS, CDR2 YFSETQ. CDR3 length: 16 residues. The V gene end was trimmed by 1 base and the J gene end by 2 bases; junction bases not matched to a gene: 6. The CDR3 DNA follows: TGCGCCAGCAGCTTGTTATCGGACAGGGGGACCTACGAGCAGTACTTC. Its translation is CASSLLSDRGTYEQYF.

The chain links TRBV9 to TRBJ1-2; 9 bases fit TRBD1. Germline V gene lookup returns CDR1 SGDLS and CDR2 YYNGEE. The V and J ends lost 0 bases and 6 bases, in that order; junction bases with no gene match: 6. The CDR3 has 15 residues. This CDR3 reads CASSVAGQGWDGYTF. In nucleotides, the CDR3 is TGTGCCAGCAGCGTAGCTGGACAGGGGTGGGATGGCTACACCTTC.

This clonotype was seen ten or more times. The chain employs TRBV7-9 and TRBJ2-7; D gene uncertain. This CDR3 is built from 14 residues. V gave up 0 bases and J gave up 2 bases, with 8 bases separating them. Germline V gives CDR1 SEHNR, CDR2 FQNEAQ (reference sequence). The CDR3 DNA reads TGTGCCAGCAGCTTAGCGGTCCGGGCCTACGAGCAGTACTTC. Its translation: CASSLAVRAYEQYF.

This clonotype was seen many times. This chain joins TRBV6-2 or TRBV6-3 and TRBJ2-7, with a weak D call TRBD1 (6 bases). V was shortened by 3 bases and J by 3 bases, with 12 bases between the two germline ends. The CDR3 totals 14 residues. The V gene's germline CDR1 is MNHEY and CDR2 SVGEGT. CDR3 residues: CASSYSGTLYEQYF. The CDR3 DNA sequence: TGTGCCAGCAGTTATTCCGGGACACTCTACGAGCAGTACTTC.

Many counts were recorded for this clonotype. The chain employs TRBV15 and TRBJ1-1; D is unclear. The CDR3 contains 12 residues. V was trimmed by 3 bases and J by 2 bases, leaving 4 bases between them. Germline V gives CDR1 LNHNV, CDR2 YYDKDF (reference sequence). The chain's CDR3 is CATSRLNTEAFF. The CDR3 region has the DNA TGTGCCACCAGCAGGCTAAACACTGAAGCTTTCTTT.

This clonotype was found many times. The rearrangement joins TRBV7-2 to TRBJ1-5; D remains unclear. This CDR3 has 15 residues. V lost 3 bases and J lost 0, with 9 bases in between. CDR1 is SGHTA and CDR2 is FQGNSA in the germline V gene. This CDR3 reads CASSFVGGSNQPQHF. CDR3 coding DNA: TGTGCCAGCAGCTTCGTAGGAGGTAGCAATCAGCCCCAGCATTTT.

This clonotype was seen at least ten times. The CDR3 nucleotides read TGCAGTGCTAGAGTCCCAGGGGATCGCAATCAGCCCCAGCATTTT. It codes for CSARVPGDRNQPQHF. The chain recombines TRBV20-1 with TRBJ1-5; D possibly corresponds to TRBD1 (6 bases). The germline CDR1 and CDR2 sequences are DFQATT and SNEGSKA (reference sequence). Trimming removed 1 base from V and 2 bases from J, with 12 bases in between. CDR3 length equals 15 residues.

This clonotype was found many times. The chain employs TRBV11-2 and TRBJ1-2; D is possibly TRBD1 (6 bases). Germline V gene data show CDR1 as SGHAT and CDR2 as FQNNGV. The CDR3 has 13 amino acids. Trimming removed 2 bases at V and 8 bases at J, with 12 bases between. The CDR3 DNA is TGTGCCAGCAGCTTACGACAGGAGATGGGCTACACCTTC. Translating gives CASSLRQEMGYTF.

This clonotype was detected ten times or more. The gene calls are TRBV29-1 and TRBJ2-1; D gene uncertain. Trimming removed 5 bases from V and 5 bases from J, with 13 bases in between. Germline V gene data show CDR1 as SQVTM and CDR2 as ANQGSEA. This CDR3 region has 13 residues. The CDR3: CSVSSPGHNEQFF. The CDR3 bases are TGCAGCGTTAGTAGTCCGGGCCACAATGAGCAGTTCTTC.

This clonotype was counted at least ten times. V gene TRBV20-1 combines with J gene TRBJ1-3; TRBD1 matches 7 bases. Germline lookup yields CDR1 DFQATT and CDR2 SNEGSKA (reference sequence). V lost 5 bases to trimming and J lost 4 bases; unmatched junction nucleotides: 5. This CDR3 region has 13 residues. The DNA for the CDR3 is TGCAGTGCTGTGACAGGGTCAGGAAACACCATATATTTT. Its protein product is CSAVTGSGNTIYF.

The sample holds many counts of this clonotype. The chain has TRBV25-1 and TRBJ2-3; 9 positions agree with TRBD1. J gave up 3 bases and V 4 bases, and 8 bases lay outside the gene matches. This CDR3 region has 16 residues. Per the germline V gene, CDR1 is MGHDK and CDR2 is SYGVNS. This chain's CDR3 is CASSAMPGQGTDTQYF. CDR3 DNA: TGTGCCAGCAGTGCAATGCCGGGACAGGGAACAGATACGCAGTATTTT.

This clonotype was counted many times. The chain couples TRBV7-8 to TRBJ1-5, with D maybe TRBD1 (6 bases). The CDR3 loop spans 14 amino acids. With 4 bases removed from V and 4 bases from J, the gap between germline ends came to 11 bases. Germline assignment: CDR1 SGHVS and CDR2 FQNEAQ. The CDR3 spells CASSSGVSNQPQHF. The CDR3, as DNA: TGTGCCAGCAGCTCAGGGGTTTCGAATCAGCCCCAGCATTTT.

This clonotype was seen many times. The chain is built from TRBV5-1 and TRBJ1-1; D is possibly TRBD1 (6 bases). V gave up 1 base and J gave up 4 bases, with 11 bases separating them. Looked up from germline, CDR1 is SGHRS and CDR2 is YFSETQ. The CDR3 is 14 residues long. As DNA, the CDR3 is TGCGCCAGCAGCTTGCCAGGGGTTATCACTGAAGCTTTCTTT. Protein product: CASSLPGVITEAFF.

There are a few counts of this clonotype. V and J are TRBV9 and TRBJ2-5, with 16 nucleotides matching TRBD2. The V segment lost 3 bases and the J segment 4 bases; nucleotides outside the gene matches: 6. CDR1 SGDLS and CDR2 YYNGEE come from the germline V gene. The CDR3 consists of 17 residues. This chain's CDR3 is CASSEGTSGGARETQYF. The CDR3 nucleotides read TGTGCCAGCAGCGAGGGGACTAGCGGGGGGGCCCGAGAGACCCAGTACTTC.

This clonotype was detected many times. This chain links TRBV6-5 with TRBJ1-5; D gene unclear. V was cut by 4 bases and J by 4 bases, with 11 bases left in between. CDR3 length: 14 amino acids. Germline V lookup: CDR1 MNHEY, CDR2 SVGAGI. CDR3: CASSSRVRNQPQHF. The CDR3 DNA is TGTGCCAGCAGTTCGAGGGTCAGGAATCAGCCCCAGCATTTT.

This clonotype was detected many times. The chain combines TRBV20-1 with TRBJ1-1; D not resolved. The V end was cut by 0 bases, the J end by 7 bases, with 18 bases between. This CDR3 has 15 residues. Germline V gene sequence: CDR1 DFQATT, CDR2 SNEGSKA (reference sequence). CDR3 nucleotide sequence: TGCAGTGCTAGAGATTTCGAAGGTGACGGCGGTGAAGCTTTCTTT. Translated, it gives CSARDFEGDGGEAFF.

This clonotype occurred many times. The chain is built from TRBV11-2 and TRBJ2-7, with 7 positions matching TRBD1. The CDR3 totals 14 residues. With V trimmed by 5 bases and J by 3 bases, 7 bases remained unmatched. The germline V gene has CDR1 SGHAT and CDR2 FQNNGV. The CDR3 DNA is TGTGCCAGCAGCCTGGGGGACAGCTACTACGAGCAGTACTTC. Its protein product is CASSLGDSYYEQYF. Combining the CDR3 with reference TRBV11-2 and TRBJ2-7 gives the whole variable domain EAGVAQSPRYKIIEKRQSVAFWCNPISGHATLYWYQQILGQGPKLLIQFQNNGVVDDSQLPKDRFSAERLKGVDSTLKIQPAKLEDSAVYLCASSLGDSYYEQYFGPGTRLTVT.

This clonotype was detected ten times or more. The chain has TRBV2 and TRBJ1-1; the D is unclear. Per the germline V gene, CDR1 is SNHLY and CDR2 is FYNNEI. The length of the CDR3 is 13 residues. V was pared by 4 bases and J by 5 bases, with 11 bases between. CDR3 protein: CASSGTMGTEAFF. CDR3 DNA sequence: TGTGCCAGCAGTGGGACCATGGGGACTGAAGCTTTCTTT. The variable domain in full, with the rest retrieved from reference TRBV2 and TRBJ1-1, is EPEVTQTPSHQVTQMGQEVILRCVPISNHLYFYWYRQILGQKVEFLVSFYNNEISEKSEIFDDQFSVERPDGSNFTLKIRSTKLEDSAMYFCASSGTMGTEAFFGQGTRLTVV.

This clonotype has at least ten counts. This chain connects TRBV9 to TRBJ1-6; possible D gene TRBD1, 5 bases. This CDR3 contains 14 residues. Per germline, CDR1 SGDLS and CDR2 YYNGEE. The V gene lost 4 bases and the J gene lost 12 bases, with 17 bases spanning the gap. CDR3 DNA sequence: TGTGCCAGCAGCTCCCCCGGGGGGTTTGAACCCCTCCACTTT. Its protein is CASSSPGGFEPLHF.

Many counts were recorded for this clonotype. The CDR3 here is CASSLGAPWSTDTQYF. For the CDR3, the DNA is TGTGCCAGCAGCTTAGGGGCCCCGTGGAGCACAGATACGCAGTATTTT. The chain has TRBV11-2 and TRBJ2-3; D remains unclear. Germline V gene sequence: CDR1 SGHAT, CDR2 FQNNGV. V lost 1 base and J 0 bases, leaving 11 bases between the germline ends. CDR3 length: 16 residues.

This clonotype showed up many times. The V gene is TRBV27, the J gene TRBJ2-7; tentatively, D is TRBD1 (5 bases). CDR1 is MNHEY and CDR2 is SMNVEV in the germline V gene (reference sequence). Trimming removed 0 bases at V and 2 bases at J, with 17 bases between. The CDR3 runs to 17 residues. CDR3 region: CASSLSGVGQGAYEQYF. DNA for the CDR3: TGTGCCAGCAGTTTATCAGGCGTTGGCCAAGGGGCCTACGAGCAGTACTTC.

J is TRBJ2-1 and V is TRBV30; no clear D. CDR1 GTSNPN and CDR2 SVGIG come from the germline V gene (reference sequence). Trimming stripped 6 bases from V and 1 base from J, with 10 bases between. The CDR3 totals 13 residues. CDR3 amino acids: CACPLGSYNEQFF. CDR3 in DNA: TGTGCCTGCCCGCTGGGGTCCTACAATGAGCAGTTCTTC. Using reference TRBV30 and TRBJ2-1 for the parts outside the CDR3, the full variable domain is SQTIHQWPATLVQPVGSPLSLECTVEGTSNPNLYWYRQAAGRGLQLLFYSVGIGQISSEVPQNLSASRPQDRQFILSSKKLLLSDSGFYLCACPLGSYNEQFFGPGTRLTVL.

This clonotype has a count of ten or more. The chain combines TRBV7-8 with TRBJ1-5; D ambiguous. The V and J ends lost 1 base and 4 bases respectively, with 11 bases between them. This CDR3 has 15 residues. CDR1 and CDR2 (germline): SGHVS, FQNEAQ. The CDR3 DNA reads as TGTGCCAGCAGCTTAGTGCGATCACCGAATCAGCCCCAGCATTTT. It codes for CASSLVRSPNQPQHF.

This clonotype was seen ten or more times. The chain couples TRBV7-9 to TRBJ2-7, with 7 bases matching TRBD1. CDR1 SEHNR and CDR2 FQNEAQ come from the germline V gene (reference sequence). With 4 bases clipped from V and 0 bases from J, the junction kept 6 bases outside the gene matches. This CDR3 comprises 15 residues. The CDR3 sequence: CASSSGQENSYEQYF. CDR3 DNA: TGTGCCAGCAGCTCCGGACAGGAAAACTCCTACGAGCAGTACTTC.